This record concerns one T cell receptor (beta chain) sequence. The antigen is not known. There are 15 residues in the CDR3. CDR1 and CDR2 (germline): SGHVS, FNYEAQ. The V end lost 2 bases, the J end lost 1 base, and 12 bases lay between the germline ends. The data were obtained in a study of shared clonotypes between healthy human individuals. Study observations and caveats: Sharing of clonotypes among donors was expected to vary with sequencing depth. Shared across several donors were 4% to 5% of the naive CD4 clonotypes.

Selected positively for CCR7 and CD45RO-negative, naive CD8 cells excluded terminally differentiated effector memory CD45RA+ cells. TCRdb keeps only in-frame clones here, not all; method: immunoSEQ multiplex PCR. The sample contains about 2.1 million clones, just over 90% of which appear only once. The source of this sequence is a man aged 18 to 35 in good health. Some clones in this sample may be carry-over from other donors' samples. The chain employs TRBV7-6 and TRBJ2-7; no reliable D call. The sequenced sample was naive CD8+ T cells from PBMCs. Here the CDR3 reads CASSLSNLGSYEQYF. Written as DNA, the CDR3 is TGTGCCAGCAGCTTAAGTAACCTCGGGTCCTACGAGCAGTACTTC.